The 2 T cell receptor beta chains below were found in one sample sequenced in a study of response to subunit inactivated influenza vaccine. Via MiXCR, TCRdb re-called the RT-PCR reads, giving one row per CDR3 protein. The sample lists roughly 670,000 distinct CDR3 sequences, 14% occurring once. This specimen consisted of PBMCs from blood, obtained less than 15 days before vaccination. The receptors originated from a man aged 50-59 years who received an inactivated influenza vaccine.

This clonotype occurred a few times. This sequence joins TRBV27 and TRBJ2-7; 7 bases map to TRBD2. Germline V lookup: CDR1 MNHEY, CDR2 SMNVEV (reference sequence). Trimming at V came to 1 base and at J to 1 base, leaving 4 bases not matched to a gene. This CDR3 region has 15 residues. The CDR3 loop is CASSLFPSGSYEQYF. In DNA, the CDR3 is TGTGCCAGCAGTTTATTTCCTAGCGGATCCTACGAGCAGTACTTC.

This rearrangement joins TRBV27 to TRBJ2-5, with D perhaps being TRBD1 or TRBD2 (5 bases each). V was trimmed by 4 bases and J by 0 bases, leaving 18 bases between them. The CDR3 runs to 17 residues. Germline V gene lookup returns CDR1 MNHEY and CDR2 SMNVEV (reference sequence). CDR3 sequence: CASSSTGTSAYQETQYF. The CDR3, as DNA: TGTGCCAGCAGTTCCACCGGGACCTCAGCGTACCAAGAGACCCAGTACTTC.